This T cell receptor beta chain was observed in a study of OX40 agonist ivuxolimab in advanced cancers. Systemic immunosuppression or a history of autoimmune disease excluded patients. Assay: immunoSEQ multiplex PCR; the TCRdb copy retains only in-frame clones and omits some. The sample has fewer than 60,000 clones; roughly 82% are singletons. Germline lookup yields CDR1 KGHSH and CDR2 LQKENI. The CDR3 sequence is 14 residues long. With V trimmed by 5 bases and J by 6 bases, 2 bases remained unmatched. V gene TRBV18 combines with J gene TRBJ2-2; 11 nucleotides agree with TRBD2. Here the sequenced sample was CD4+ or CD8+ T cells sorted from blood, taken in a trial of the OX40 agonist ivuxolimab. The receptor comes from an adult with an advanced solid tumor such as melanoma, head and neck, liver or kidney cancer. CDR3 in amino acids: CASSTSGGSGELFF. CDR3 DNA sequence: TGTGCCAGCTCAACTAGCGGGGGTTCCGGGGAGCTGTTTTTT.